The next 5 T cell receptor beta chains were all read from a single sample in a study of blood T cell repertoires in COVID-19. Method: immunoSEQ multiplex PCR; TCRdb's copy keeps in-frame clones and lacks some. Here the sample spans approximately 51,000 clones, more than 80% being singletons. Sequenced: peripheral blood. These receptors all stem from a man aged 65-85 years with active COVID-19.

The CDR3 bases are TGTGCCAGCAGCCAACGGGCTAGCCTTAGCTCCTACAATGAGCAGTTCTTC. Amino acids: CASSQRASLSSYNEQFF. The chain uses TRBV3-1 (or the pseudogene TRBV3-2) and TRBJ2-1; possibly TRBD2 for D (5 bases). Trimming left V 2 bases short and J 0 bases short, with 14 bases between. CDR3 length equals 17 residues. Looked up from germline, CDR1 is LGHDT and CDR2 is YNNKEL (reference sequence).

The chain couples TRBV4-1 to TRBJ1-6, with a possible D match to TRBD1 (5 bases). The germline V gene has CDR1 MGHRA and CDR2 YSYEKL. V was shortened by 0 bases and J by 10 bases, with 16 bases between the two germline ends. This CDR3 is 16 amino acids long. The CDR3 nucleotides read TGCGCCAGCAGCCAAGATCTTGACAGTTCACGGTCACCCCTCCACTTT. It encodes CASSQDLDSSRSPLHF.

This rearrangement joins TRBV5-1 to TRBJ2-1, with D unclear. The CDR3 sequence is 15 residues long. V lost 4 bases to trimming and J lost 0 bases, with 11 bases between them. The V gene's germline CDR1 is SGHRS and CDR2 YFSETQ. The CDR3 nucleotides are TGCGCCAGCAGCACGACACTCAGCTCCTACAATGAGCAGTTCTTC. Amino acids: CASSTTLSSYNEQFF.

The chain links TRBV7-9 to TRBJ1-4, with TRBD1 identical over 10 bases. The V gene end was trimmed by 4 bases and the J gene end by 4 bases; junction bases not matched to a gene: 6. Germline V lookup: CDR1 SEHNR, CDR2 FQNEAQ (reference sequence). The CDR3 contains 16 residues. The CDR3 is CASSSTWDRGNEKLFF. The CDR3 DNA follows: TGTGCCAGCAGCTCGACTTGGGACAGGGGTAATGAAAAACTGTTTTTT.

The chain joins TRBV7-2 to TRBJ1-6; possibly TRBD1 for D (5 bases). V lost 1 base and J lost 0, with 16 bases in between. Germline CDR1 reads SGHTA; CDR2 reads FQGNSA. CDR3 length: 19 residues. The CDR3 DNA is TGTGCCAGCAGCTTAGGGGTAACACAGGATCTCTCCTATAATTCACCCCTCCACTTT. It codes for CASSLGVTQDLSYNSPLHF. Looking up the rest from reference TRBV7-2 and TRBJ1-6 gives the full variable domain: GAGVSQSPSNKVTEKGKDVELRCDPISGHTALYWYRQSLGQGLEFLIYFQGNSAPDKSGLPSDRFSAERTGGSVSTLTIQRTQQEDSAVYLCASSLGVTQDLSYNSPLHFGNGTRLTVT.